The next 6 T cell receptor beta chains were all read from a single sample in a study of blood T cell repertoires in COVID-19. Repertoires were generated with immunoSEQ multiplex PCR, while TCRdb's copy carries only in-frame clones and drops some. This table holds roughly 150,000 clones, over 70% found once. The source material was PBMCs or T cells enriched from blood (not recorded which). The receptors come from an older woman who had recovered from COVID-19.

This chain connects TRBV19 to TRBJ1-2, with 7 bases fitting TRBD1. The V segment lost 2 bases and the J segment 2 bases; nucleotides outside the gene matches: 5. The germline V gene encodes CDR1 LNHDA and CDR2 SQIVND (reference sequence). This CDR3 region has 15 residues. The CDR3 bases are TGTGCCAGTAGTATACTGGACAGGACCAACTATGGCTACACCTTC. Its protein product is CASSILDRTNYGYTF.

The chain employs TRBV27 and TRBJ2-5; D gene ambiguous. The V gene's germline CDR1 is MNHEY and CDR2 SMNVEV (reference sequence). V shed 3 bases and J shed 4 bases, with 15 bases lying between them. The CDR3 totals 15 residues. The CDR3 region is CASSFRGTAGETQYF. The CDR3 nucleotides read TGTGCCAGCAGTTTTCGCGGAACGGCCGGAGAGACCCAGTACTTC.

The chain links TRBV25-1 to TRBJ1-4; D gene unclear. V was shortened by 6 bases and J by 6 bases, with 11 bases between the two germline ends. The CDR3 has 13 amino acids. The germline V gene has CDR1 MGHDK and CDR2 SYGVNS. The CDR3 region is CASREVWDEKLFF. DNA for the CDR3: TGTGCCAGCAGGGAGGTTTGGGATGAAAAACTGTTTTTT. Looking up the rest from reference TRBV25-1 and TRBJ1-4 gives the full variable domain: EADIYQTPRYLVIGTGKKITLECSQTMGHDKMYWYQQDPGMELHLIHYSYGVNSTEKGDLSSESTVSRIRTEHFPLTLESARPSHTSQYLCASREVWDEKLFFGSGTQLSVL.

The V call is TRBV5-1, the J call TRBJ2-1; 7 bases are shared with TRBD2. Trimming took 4 bases from V and 5 from J; bases not matched to a gene: 6. This CDR3 contains 14 residues. CDR1 and CDR2 (germline): SGHRS, YFSETQ. The CDR3: CASSRTGLNNEQFF. The CDR3 nucleotides are TGCGCCAGCAGCAGAACGGGACTAAACAATGAGCAGTTCTTC.

The CDR3 sequence is CASSLGGDSYEQYF. The CDR3 DNA follows: TGTGCCAGCAGCTTAGGGGGCGACTCCTACGAGCAGTACTTC. The chain carries TRBV11-3 and TRBJ2-7; possibly TRBD1 for D (5 bases). Trimming pared 1 base from V and 0 bases from J, leaving 7 bases between. This CDR3 region has 14 residues. Germline lookup yields CDR1 SGHNT and CDR2 YENEEA.

This rearrangement joins TRBV7-2 to TRBJ2-5, with 7 nucleotides matching TRBD2. Unmatched junction bases numbered 8, after V lost 2 bases and J lost 5 bases. Germline V lookup: CDR1 SGHTA, CDR2 FQGNSA. This CDR3 region has 15 residues. DNA of the CDR3: TGTGCCAGCAGCTTAAATGGGGGGGACCTGGAGACCCAGTACTTC. Residues: CASSLNGGDLETQYF.